The source of this TCR beta chain is a study of shared clonotypes between healthy human individuals. Whole-study findings and limits: Researchers found naive subsets generally carried larger estimated richness than memory subsets.

CDR1 and CDR2 from the germline V gene are SGHAT and FQNNGV. Trimming at V came to 2 bases and at J to 5 bases, leaving 4 bases not matched to a gene. The CDR3 runs 15 residues. The authors' processing: As immunoSEQ supplied junction-only sequences (without quality scores), filtering differed. Only in-frame clones appear in the TCRdb table, and some are missing; sequencing was by immunoSEQ multiplex PCR. V and J calls and clone size are as listed in that table; D and trimming were resolved from the DNA. This sample carries roughly 2,000,000 clones, about 95% of them seen once, and the ten largest clones take under 1.5%. Only CD45RO-negative cells positively selected for CCR7 counted as naive CD8 cells, so terminally differentiated effector memory CD45RA+ cells were excluded. Within Nashville, Tennessee resided all donors, each a Caucasian adult. Of note for this clone: Its antigen is still unknown.

Input material: naive CD8+ T cells sorted from blood. The sequence was obtained from a man younger than 30 in good health. The chain has TRBV11-2 and TRBJ2-1, with 9 bases identical to TRBD2. Here the CDR3 reads CASSLWRGRDNEQFF. Written as DNA, the CDR3 is TGTGCCAGCAGCTTATGGCGCGGGAGGGACAATGAGCAGTTCTTC.